This TCR beta chain was sequenced in a study of shared clonotypes between healthy human individuals. Notes on the study in general: Collection of samples was limited to blood; tissue repertoires likely differ. Among non-shared clonotypes, generation probabilities were lower than among those shared by all four donors. Larger estimated richness was generally recorded for naive subsets relative to memory subsets.

The assay was immunoSEQ multiplex PCR, and TCRdb's table has in-frame clones only and misses some. The table records about 2.4 million clones, approximately 92% of them present only once. The germline V gene has CDR1 SQVTM and CDR2 ANQGSEA. The CDR3 runs 13 residues. Trimming shortened V by 5 bases and J by 0 bases, and 8 bases separated the two germline ends. The donors were adults (healthy and HIV-negative) with no recent acute infections or vaccinations. In regard to this clone: Its antigen is unidentified.

The sample was naive CD4+ T cells sorted from blood. Indicated subset: CD45RA+ positively selected. The chain recombines TRBV29-1 with TRBJ2-1; no firm D call. The sequence derives from a man aged 18 to 35 in good health. The CDR3 is CSVSSPSYNEQFF. The DNA for the CDR3 is TGCAGCGTTTCCAGCCCCTCCTACAATGAGCAGTTCTTC.